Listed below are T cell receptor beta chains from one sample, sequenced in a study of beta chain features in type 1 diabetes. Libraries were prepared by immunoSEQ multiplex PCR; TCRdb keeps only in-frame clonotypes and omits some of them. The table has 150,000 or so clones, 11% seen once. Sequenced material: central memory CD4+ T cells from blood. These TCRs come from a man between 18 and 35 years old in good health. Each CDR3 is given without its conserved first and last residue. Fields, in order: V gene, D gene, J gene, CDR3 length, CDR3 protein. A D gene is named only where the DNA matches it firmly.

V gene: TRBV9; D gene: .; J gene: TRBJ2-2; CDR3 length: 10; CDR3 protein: ASSVVAGELF
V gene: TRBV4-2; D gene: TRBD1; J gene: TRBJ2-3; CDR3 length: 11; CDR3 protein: ASSQERGHTQY
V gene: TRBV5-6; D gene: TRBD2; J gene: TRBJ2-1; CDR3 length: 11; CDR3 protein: ASSSTSNNEQF
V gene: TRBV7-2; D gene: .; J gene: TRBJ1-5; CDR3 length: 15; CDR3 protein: ASSLGREGLVVQPQH
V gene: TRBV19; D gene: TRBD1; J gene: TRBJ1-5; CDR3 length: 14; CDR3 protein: ASSRGQWNSNQPQH
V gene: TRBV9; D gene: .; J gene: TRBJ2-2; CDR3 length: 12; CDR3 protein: ASHRDPLTGELF
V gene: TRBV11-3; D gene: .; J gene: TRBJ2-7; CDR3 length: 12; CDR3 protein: ASSATRGSYEQY
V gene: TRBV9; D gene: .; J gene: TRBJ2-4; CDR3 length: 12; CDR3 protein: ASSVGSSKNIQY
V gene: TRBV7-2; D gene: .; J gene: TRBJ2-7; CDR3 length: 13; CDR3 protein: ASSLAGTATYEQY
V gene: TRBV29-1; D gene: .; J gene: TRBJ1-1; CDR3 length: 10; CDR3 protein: SVAQGTQGAF
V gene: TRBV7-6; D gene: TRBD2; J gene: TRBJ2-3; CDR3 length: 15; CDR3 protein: ASSPSPAGGTADTQY
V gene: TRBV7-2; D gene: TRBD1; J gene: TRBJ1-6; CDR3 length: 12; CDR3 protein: ASGEFNRGSPLH
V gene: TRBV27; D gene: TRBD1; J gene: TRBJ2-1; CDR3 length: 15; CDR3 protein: ASSGQGARAGGGEQF
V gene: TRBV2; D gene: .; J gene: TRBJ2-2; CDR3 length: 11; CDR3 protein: ASVLGKTGELF
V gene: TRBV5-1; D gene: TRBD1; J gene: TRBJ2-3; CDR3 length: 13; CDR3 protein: ASSLGQGDTDTQY
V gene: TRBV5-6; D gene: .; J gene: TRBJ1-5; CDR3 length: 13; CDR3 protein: ASSYQGKGNQPQH
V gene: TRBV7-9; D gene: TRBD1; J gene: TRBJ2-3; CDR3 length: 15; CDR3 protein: ASSPGTGVRTQDTQY
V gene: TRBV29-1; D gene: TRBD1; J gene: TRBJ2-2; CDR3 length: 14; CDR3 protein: SFSLRDRGRTGELF
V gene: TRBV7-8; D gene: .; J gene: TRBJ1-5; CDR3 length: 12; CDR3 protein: ASSFQDFNQPQH